Shown below are 12 T cell receptor beta chains from a single sample sequenced in a study of cytomegalovirus exposure and HLA in healthy donors. The data were produced by immunoSEQ multiplex PCR, yet TCRdb's version contains in-frame clones alone and is incomplete. The table shows around 220,000 clones, with 88% occurring only once. The sequenced sample was PBMCs. These receptors all come from a young woman in good health and CMV-seronegative.

The chain employs TRBV15 and TRBJ2-5, with D tentatively TRBD1 (5 bases). Germline-derived CDR1 and CDR2 are LNHNV and YYDKDF (reference sequence). Trimming left V 0 bases short and J 4 bases short, with 12 bases between. The length of the CDR3 is 15 residues. The CDR3 protein is CATSRDLGRGETQYF. The DNA of the CDR3 is TGTGCCACCAGCAGAGATTTGGGAAGGGGAGAGACCCAGTACTTC.

The rearrangement uses TRBV14 and TRBJ2-1; tentative D call: TRBD2 (6 bases). Germline-derived CDR1 and CDR2 are SGHDN and FVKESK. This CDR3 is built from 18 residues. Trimming pared 4 bases from V and 8 bases from J, leaving 27 bases between. CDR3 bases: TGTGCCAGCAGCCGGAGGCGTAGCGGTTCCCACTATAGGGATGAGCAGTTCTTC. This translates into CASSRRRSGSHYRDEQFF.

The rearrangement uses TRBV7-2 and TRBJ2-7; 7 bases match TRBD2. CDR1 SGHTA and CDR2 FQGNSA come from the germline V gene. Trimming removed 1 base from V and 5 bases from J; junction bases left unmatched: 5. The CDR3 totals 14 residues. The CDR3 sequence is CASSLGAGVHEQYF. In DNA form, the CDR3 reads TGTGCCAGCAGCTTAGGGGCGGGAGTTCACGAGCAGTACTTC.

The chain links TRBV11-2 to TRBJ2-5; possibly TRBD2 for D (6 bases). The CDR3 length is 13 residues. Per germline, CDR1 SGHAT and CDR2 FQNNGV. Trimming removed 8 bases from V and 3 bases from J, with 13 bases in between. CDR3 nucleotide sequence: TGTGCCAGCTCCCCGGGACTTAAAGAGACCCAGTACTTC. Translated: CASSPGLKETQYF.

This chain uses TRBV28 with TRBJ1-2, with TRBD1 matching over 11 bases. CDR3 length: 17 residues. The V segment lost 5 bases and the J segment 2 bases; nucleotides outside the gene matches: 10. The germline CDR1 and CDR2 sequences are MDHEN and SYDVKM. The CDR3 region is CASSTIGQGAMNYGYTF. The CDR3 DNA reads TGTGCCAGCAGTACAATCGGACAGGGGGCTATGAACTATGGCTACACCTTC.

CDR3 nucleotide sequence: TGTGCCAGTAGTATTGGTTCCGAGAGCTCCTACAATGAGCAGTTCTTC. Protein: CASSIGSESSYNEQFF. The chain recombines TRBV19 with TRBJ2-1, with no clear D. Germline values: CDR1 LNHDA, CDR2 SQIVND (reference sequence). CDR3 length: 16 residues. V lost 3 bases, J lost 0 bases, and 12 bases lay in between.

The chain uses TRBV4-1 and TRBJ1-1; maybe TRBD1 (5 bases). V was clipped by 4 bases and J by 7 bases, with 19 bases between them. The CDR3 is 15 residues long. CDR1 and CDR2 (germline): MGHRA, YSYEKL. The CDR3 here is CASSLWGGERGEAFF. CDR3 sequence (DNA): TGCGCCAGCAGCCTCTGGGGCGGGGAAAGAGGTGAAGCTTTCTTT.

In nucleotides, the CDR3 is TGCGCCAGCAGGGAGACAGGGGAGGAGTATGGCTACACCTTC. Protein: CASRETGEEYGYTF. The rearrangement uses TRBV5-1 and TRBJ1-2; 8 nucleotides match TRBD1. The CDR3 runs 14 residues. The germline CDR1 and CDR2 sequences are SGHRS and YFSETQ. With 5 bases clipped from V and 5 bases from J, the junction kept 8 bases outside the gene matches.

This chain uses TRBV6-1 with TRBJ2-3; D might be TRBD1 (5 bases). The length of the CDR3 is 13 residues. Germline loops: CDR1 MNHNS, CDR2 SASEGT. Trimming removed 2 bases at V and 6 bases at J, with 9 bases between. The CDR3 sequence: CASSELGADTQYF. The CDR3, as DNA: TGTGCCAGCAGTGAATTAGGGGCCGATACGCAGTATTTT.

The V call is TRBV28, the J call TRBJ1-2, with 8 bases that match TRBD1. The CDR3 extends over 17 amino acids. The V gene end was trimmed by 4 bases and the J gene end by 2 bases; junction bases not matched to a gene: 12. The germline V gene has CDR1 MDHEN and CDR2 SYDVKM. The CDR3 DNA reads as TGTGCCAGCAGTTCTTCCGGGACAGGATCTAAGAACTATGGCTACACCTTC. Encoded protein: CASSSSGTGSKNYGYTF.

The rearrangement links TRBV6-6 to TRBJ2-3, with D perhaps TRBD2 (6 bases). This CDR3 is 15 amino acids long. Germline CDR1 MNHNY, CDR2 SVGAGI (reference sequence). V was trimmed by 10 bases and J by 6 bases, leaving 23 bases between them. The CDR3 coding sequence is TGTGCCACAAGGGTAATCGGGAGACCCGCGGATACGCAGTATTTT. It specifies CATRVIGRPADTQYF.

The chain joins TRBV27 to TRBJ1-1, with D hard to call. Trimming took off 4 bases at V and 4 bases at J, with 13 bases between the two ends. Germline CDR1 MNHEY, CDR2 SMNVEV (reference sequence). The CDR3 consists of 14 residues. CDR3 in amino acids: CASSWNQRGTEAFF. The CDR3 DNA sequence: TGTGCCAGCAGTTGGAACCAACGGGGCACTGAAGCTTTCTTT.